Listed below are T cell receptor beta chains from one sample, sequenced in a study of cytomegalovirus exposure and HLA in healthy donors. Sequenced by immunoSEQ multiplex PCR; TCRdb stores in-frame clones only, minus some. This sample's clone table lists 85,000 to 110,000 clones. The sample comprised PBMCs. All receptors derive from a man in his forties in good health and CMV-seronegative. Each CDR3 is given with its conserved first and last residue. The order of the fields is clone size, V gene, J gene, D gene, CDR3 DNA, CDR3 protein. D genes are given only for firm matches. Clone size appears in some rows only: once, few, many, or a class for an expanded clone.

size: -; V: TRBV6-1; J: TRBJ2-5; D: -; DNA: TGTGCCAGCAACGAGGGTAATTGGCAAGAGACCCAGTACTTC; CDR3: CASNEGNWQETQYF
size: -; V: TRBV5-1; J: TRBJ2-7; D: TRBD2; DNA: TGCGCCAGCAGATGGACTAGCGGGTTCTCTTACGAGCAGTACTTC; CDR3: CASRWTSGFSYEQYF
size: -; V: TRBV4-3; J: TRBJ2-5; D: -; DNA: TGCGCCAGCAGCCAAGTTTACGGGACAACCGCTCAAGAGACCCAGTACTTC; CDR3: CASSQVYGTTAQETQYF
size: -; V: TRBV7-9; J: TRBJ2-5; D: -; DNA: TGTGCCAGCAGCTTTACAGGAGAGACCCAGTACTTC; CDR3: CASSFTGETQYF
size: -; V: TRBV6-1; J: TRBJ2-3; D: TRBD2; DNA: TGTGCCAGCAGTGAAGGTAGCGGGAGGCCCAATACGCAGTATTTT; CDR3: CASSEGSGRPNTQYF
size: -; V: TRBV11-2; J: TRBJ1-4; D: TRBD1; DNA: TGTGCCAGCAGCACGGACAGGGGTTGGGAAAAACTGTTTTTT; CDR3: CASSTDRGWEKLFF
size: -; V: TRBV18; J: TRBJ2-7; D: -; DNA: TGTGCCAGCTCCTATCGGGGATTAAGCTCCTACGAGCAGTACTTC; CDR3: CASSYRGLSSYEQYF
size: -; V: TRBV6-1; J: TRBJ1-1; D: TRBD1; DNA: TGTGCCAGCAGTGGGGGACAGGGTTGGAACACTGAAGCTTTCTTT; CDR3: CASSGGQGWNTEAFF
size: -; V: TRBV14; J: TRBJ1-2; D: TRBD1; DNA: TGTGCCAGCAGCCAATTTACGGACAGGCCCGACTATGGCTACACCTTC; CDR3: CASSQFTDRPDYGYTF
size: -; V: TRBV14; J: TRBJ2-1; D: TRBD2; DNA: TGTGCCAGCAGCCAAGATCGTTCTGGGACTAGCGGGATTACGGGCAATGAGCAGTTCTTC; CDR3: CASSQDRSGTSGITGNEQFF
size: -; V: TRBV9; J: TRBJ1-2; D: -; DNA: TGTGCCAGCAGCGCGGTAGCGTGGGGAGACGATCCCCTAGGCTACACCTTC; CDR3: CASSAVAWGDDPLGYTF
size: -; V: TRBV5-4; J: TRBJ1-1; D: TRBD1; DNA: TGTGCCAGCAGCTTGAACAGGGGCGCCCAGGATGAAGCTTTCTTT; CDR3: CASSLNRGAQDEAFF
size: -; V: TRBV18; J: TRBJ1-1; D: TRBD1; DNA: TGTGCCAGTAGACCCGGGACAGGGGGTATGAACACTGAAGCTTTCTTT; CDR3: CASRPGTGGMNTEAFF
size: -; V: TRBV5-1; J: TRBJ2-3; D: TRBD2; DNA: TGCGCCAGCAGCTTGCCCCGGACTAGCGGGAATGCAGATACGCAGTATTTT; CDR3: CASSLPRTSGNADTQYF
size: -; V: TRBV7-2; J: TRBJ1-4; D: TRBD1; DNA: TGTGCCAGCAGCTTTGACAGGGGGCGCAAGGAAAAACTGTTTTTT; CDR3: CASSFDRGRKEKLFF
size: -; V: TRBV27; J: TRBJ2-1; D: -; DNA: TGTGCCAGCAGTTGGACACTTAGCTCCTACAATGAGCAGTTCTTC; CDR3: CASSWTLSSYNEQFF
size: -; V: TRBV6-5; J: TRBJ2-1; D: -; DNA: TGTGCCAGCACCCATCTAGCGAGTGCTGCTGGTGAGCAGTTCTTC; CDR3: CASTHLASAAGEQFF
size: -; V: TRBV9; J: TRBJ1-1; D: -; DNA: TGTGCCAGCAGCTCTCGGCAGGGCGTAATGAACACTGAAGCTTTCTTT; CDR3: CASSSRQGVMNTEAFF
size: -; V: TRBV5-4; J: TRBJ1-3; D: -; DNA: TGTGCCAGCAGCTTGGGACAGCCAGGAAACACCATATATTTT; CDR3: CASSLGQPGNTIYF
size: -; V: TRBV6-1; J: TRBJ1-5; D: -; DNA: TGTGCCAGCAGCTATAGTGGTCAGCCCCAGCATTTT; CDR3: CASSYSGQPQHF
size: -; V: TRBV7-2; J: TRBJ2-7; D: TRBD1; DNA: TGTGCCAGCAGAACCTCCGGGACAGGGGCCTCCGAGCAGTACTTC; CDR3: CASRTSGTGASEQYF
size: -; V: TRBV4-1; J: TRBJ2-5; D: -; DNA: TGCGCCAGCAGCCAAGGGACTTTAACTCAAGAGACCCAGTACTTC; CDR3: CASSQGTLTQETQYF
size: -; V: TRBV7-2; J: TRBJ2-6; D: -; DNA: TGTGCCAGCAGCTTAGGGCAGGGTGCCAACGTCCTGACTTTC; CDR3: CASSLGQGANVLTF
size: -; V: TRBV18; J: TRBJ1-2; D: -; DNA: TGTGCCAGCTCACCACCCGGGTCATATGGCTACACCTTC; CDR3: CASSPPGSYGYTF
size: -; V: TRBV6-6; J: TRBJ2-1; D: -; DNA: TGTGCCAGCAGTTACTTGTCCTATGAGCAGTTCTTC; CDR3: CASSYLSYEQFF
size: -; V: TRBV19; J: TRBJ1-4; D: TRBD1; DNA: TGTGCCATCGGGCAGGGGGCCTCTTCCGAAAAACTGTTTTTT; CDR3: CAIGQGASSEKLFF
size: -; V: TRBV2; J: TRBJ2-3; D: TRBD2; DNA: TGTGCCAGCAGTGATGTAAGCGGGAGCTCACTGGGCACAGATACGCAGTATTTT; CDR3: CASSDVSGSSLGTDTQYF
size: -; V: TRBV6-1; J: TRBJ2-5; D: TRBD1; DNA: TGTGCCAGCAGTGTACAGGGGGCCTGGGAGACCCAGTACTTC; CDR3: CASSVQGAWETQYF
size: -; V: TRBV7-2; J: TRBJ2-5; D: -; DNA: TGTGCCTCCAGAGGGGGGGCTACGTACCAAGAGACCCAGTACTTC; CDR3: CASRGGATYQETQYF
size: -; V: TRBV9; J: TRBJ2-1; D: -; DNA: TGTGCCAGCAGCGTACCCGCAGACAATGAGCAGTTCTTC; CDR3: CASSVPADNEQFF
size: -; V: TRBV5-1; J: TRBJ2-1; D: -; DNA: TGCGCCAGCAGCTTGGCCGAGAGAAGTGAGCAGTTCTTC; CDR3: CASSLAERSEQFF
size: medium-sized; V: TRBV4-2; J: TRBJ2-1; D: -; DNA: TGTGCCAGCAGTCCGCGGCAGGGAGGTGACAATGAGCAGTTCTTC; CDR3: CASSPRQGGDNEQFF
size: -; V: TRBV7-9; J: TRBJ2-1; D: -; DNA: TGTGCCAGCAGCAACCCCCAGGGGGGCTCCTACAATGAGCAGTTCTTC; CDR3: CASSNPQGGSYNEQFF
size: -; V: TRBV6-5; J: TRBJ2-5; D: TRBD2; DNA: TGTGCCAGCAGTTACAGGCTAGCGGGTACAGGAGAGCAGTACTTC; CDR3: CASSYRLAGTGEQYF
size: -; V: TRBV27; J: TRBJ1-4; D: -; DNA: TGTGCCAGCAGTTTGTTTCGGGCAACTAATGAAAAACTGTTTTTT; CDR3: CASSLFRATNEKLFF
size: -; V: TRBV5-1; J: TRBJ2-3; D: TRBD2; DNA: TGCGCCAGCAGCCCGTTAGCGGGAGGGCCTGGGGGTACGCAGTATTTT; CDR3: CASSPLAGGPGGTQYF
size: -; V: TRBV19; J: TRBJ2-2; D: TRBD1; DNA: TGTGCCAGTAGTAGGCCCCCGGACAGGTTTGTCGGGGAGCTGTTTTTT; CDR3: CASSRPPDRFVGELFF
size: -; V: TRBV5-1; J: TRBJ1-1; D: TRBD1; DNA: TGCGCCAGCAGCTTGACCCCAGGGGGCACTGAAGCTTTCTTT; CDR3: CASSLTPGGTEAFF
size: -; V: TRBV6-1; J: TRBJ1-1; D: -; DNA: TGTGCCAGCTATAAGCCAGGTTCGGAAGCTTTCTTT; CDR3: CASYKPGSEAFF
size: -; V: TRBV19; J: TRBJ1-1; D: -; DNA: TGTGCCAGTAGTATAGATCCTTCTCAGGGGACGAACACTGAAGCTTTCTTT; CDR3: CASSIDPSQGTNTEAFF